The present entry profiles one T cell receptor (beta chain) with its context. Its recognized antigen is unknown. Base qualities were left out, and no much larger clone turns up one base away. Library construction relied on 5' RACE. TCRdb shows the sequencer as Illumina HiSeq 2500. The second PCR ran for roughly 7 to 12 cycles and used a J-beta primer mix along with a sample-barcoded 5' primer. A unique molecular identifier was introduced onto each TCR beta cDNA molecule by a template-switch 5' adaptor carrying 12 random nucleotides. Each sample yielded at least 2.5 million CDR3-containing paired-end reads. First-strand cDNA synthesis was performed from all RNA using the Mint cDNA synthesis kit, with priming by a TRBC-specific oligonucleotide. Following uracil-DNA glycosylase treatment, a first 18-cycle PCR with universal primers M1SS and BC2_uni_R was performed on all cDNA. In the source study's methods: Each sample was normalized by randomly selecting 1 million high-quality reads, each carrying a distinct molecular identifier. Reads sharing molecular identifiers were discarded rather than binned into consensus sequences. CDR3 identification, clonotype clustering and error correction used MiTCR with a Q25 quality threshold and the strictest error-elimination algorithm. A nonparametric unseen species model with Euler transformation was used to estimate a lower bound on total TCR beta diversity. TCRdb applied fastp at Q25 and MiXCR to the public reads, then kept only in-frame beta chains. Under each unique CDR3 protein, matching rows form one entry showing the most common genes and DNA. The V and J calls here are based on TCRdb, not the publication. The sample profile shows approximately 490,000 distinct CDR3 sequences; approximately 25% of them were found once. Around 10% of the sample belongs to the ten largest clones.

The germline V gene gives CDR1 as MDHEN and CDR2 as SYDVKM. The CDR3 contains 18 residues, cysteine and phenylalanine counted. Only CDR3 DNA is held: 54 bases, read in frame from base 1. Unmatched junction bases come to 14, with V trimmed by 6 bases and J by 2 bases. This entry belongs to a study of blood T cells in healthy people across ages (dated by TCRdb to the mid-2010s). The study in broad terms: In model experiments, template switching captured roughly one uniquely barcoded TCR beta cDNA molecule for every two T cells. Age-related changes in TCR beta repertoire diversity were measured in the study by deep sequencing normalized with unique cDNA molecular identifiers. The donors were split into four age groups: young (average 16 years), middle-aged (about 40), aged (over 55) and long-lived (roughly 86). For two donors (one aged 18 to 30 and one aged 80 or older), the study analyzed two additional independent replicas of 1 million unique cDNA reads from the same blood draw.

Broad study findings and their caveats: Conclusive comparison of naive and antigen-experienced compartments was prevented by the profiling of bulk unsorted PBMCs. As age increased, observed TCR beta diversity per million T cells dropped in a roughly linear way, and a significant reduction was already evident by age about 40. Estimates of total diversity based on one million sequenced T cells were considered lower bounds and underestimates. Observed TCR beta diversity correlated strongly with the percentage of naive T cells measured by flow cytometry. The CMV infection status of donors was not known, potentially confounding age-related changes in expanded clonotypes. Compared with the aged group, more naive CD4+ T cells, fewer expanded clones and increased TCR diversity were shown by the long-lived group, suggesting age selection.

The roughly 39 donors, aged about 6 to 100 years, were systemically healthy Caucasian individuals from Russia. Each donor gave 9.5 to 10 milliliters of peripheral blood, drawn into EDTA-treated Vacutainer tubes. PBMCs were isolated by Ficoll-Paque density-gradient centrifugation, with at least 6 million obtained per sample. Total RNA, at least 6 micrograms per sample, was extracted from PBMCs with Trizol reagent. The percentages of naive CD45RAhigh/CD27high T cells were determined by flow cytometry on a PBMC aliquot from every donor. The sample also formed part of further work on T cells of mothers and their children. Reported in the second study: Donors were nine systemically healthy Caucasian individuals: three mothers and their six children. cDNA synthesis consumed the entire amount of extracted RNA, loaded at about 1.5 ug RNA in each 15 ul reaction. In the second PCR, the M1S primer added sample barcodes and 2-4 random nucleotides. More than 9.5 million TCR beta CDR3 reads were obtained from each mother, and roughly 3 million reads were obtained from each child. Thymic selection similarly shapes TCR recombination output in related and unrelated pairs, with minor effect from inherited differences. Normalized repertoire overlap was always slightly but never significantly higher in related than unrelated mother-child pairs. No persistent microchimeric T cell clones were found, with a detection sensitivity of approximately 100 clones per million clonotypes. The study used deep NGS to compare TCR beta repertoires of mothers and children, seeking features distinguishing related mother-child pairs from unrelated individuals. On average, the children were roughly 10 +/- 4 years old, while the mothers were 40 +/- 4 years old. After adapters were ligated using NEBNext reagents, the libraries underwent 100+100 nt paired-end sequencing on an Illumina HiSeq 2000. To prevent cross-contamination, the mother and child libraries were prepared a month apart and were sequenced in separate runs. Each donor had between 500,000 and 2,000,000 distinct TCR beta clonotypes identified. Naive TCR beta clonotypes were estimated from low-frequency clonotypes matched to each donor's FACS-determined naive share, without sorting.

Sequenced: blood. This receptor was identified in a boy aged 10-17 years in good health. The V and J segments used are TRBV28 and TRBJ2-3; 10 junctional bases match TRBD1. The CDR3 reads CASRPTIGTGAYTDTQYF. The nucleotide sequence is given as TGTGCCAGCAGACCAACAATCGGGACAGGGGCATACACAGATACGCAGTATTTT.